This record covers a single T cell receptor beta chain. The data were taken from a study of blood T cell repertoires in COVID-19. Overall study context: Both acute and convalescent COVID-19 samples were obtained from the United States, Italy and Spain. T cells, B-cell-depleted T cells, or PBMCs provided the cDNA or gDNA that served as material.

In the study's own analysis: Using reference gene primer amplification, nucleated cell counts were estimated. Assay: immunoSEQ multiplex PCR; the TCRdb copy retains only in-frame clones and omits some. From that table come the V and J calls and clone size; the DNA was used to work out D and trimming. The sample has about 90,000 clones; over 75% are singletons. This TCR came from an elderly man with active or convalescent COVID-19. Sequenced input: peripheral blood.

The CDR3 region has the DNA TGTGCCACTACACGGGGGGGTTCTGGCTACACCTTC. It codes for CATTRGGSGYTF. The chain carries TRBV6-6 and TRBJ1-2, with D possibly TRBD1 on 5 matching bases. This CDR3 region has 12 residues. The ends were cut back, 10 bases at V and 7 bases at J, with 16 bases in the middle. Germline assignment: CDR1 MNHNY and CDR2 SVGAGI (reference sequence).